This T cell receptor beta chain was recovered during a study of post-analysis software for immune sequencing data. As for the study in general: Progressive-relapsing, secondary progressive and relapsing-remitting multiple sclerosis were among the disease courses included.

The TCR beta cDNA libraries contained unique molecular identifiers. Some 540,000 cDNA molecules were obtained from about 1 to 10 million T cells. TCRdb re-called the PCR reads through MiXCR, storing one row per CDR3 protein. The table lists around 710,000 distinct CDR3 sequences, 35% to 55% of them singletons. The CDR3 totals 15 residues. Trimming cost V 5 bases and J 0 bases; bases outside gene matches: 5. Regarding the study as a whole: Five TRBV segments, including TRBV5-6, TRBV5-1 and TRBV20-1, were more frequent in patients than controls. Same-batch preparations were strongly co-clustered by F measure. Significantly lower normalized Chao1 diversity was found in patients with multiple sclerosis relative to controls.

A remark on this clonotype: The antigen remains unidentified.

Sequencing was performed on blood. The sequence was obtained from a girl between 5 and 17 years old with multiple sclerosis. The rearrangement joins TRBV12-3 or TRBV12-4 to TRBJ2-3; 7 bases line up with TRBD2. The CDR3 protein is CASSPWGLSTDTQYF. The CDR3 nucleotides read TGTGCCAGCAGTCCCTGGGGACTAAGCACAGATACGCAGTATTTT.